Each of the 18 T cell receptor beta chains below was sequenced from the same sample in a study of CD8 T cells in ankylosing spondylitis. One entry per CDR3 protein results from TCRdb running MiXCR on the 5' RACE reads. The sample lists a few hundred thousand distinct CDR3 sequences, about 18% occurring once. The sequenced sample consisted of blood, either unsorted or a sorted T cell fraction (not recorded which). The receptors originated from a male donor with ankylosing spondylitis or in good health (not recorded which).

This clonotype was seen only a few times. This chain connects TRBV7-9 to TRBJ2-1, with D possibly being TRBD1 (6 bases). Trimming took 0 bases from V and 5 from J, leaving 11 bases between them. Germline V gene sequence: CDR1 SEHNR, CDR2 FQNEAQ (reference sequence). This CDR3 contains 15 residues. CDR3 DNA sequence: TGTGCCAGCAGCTTAGCACAGGGAAAAAACAATGAGCAGTTCTTC. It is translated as CASSLAQGKNNEQFF.

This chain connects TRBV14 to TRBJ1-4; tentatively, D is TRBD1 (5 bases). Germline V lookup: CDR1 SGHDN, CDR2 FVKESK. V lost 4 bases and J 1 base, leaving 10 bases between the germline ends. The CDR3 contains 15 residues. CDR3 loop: CASSPTGGTNEKLFF. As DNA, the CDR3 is TGTGCCAGCAGCCCCACGGGGGGAACTAATGAAAAACTGTTTTTT. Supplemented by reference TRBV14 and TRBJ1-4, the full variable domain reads EAGVTQFPSHSVIEKGQTVTLRCDPISGHDNLYWYRRVMGKEIKFLLHFVKESKQDESGMPNNRFLAERTGGTYSTLKVQPAELEDSGVYFCASSPTGGTNEKLFFGSGTQLSVL.

The CDR3 is CASSDTGANVLTF. The DNA for the CDR3 is TGTGCCAGCAGTGACACAGGGGCCAACGTCCTGACTTTC. The J gene is TRBJ2-6, the V gene TRBV6-4; D is ambiguous. Germline V gene sequence: CDR1 MRHNA, CDR2 SNTAGT. V was clipped by 2 bases and J by 4 bases, with 3 bases between them. The CDR3 spans 13 residues.

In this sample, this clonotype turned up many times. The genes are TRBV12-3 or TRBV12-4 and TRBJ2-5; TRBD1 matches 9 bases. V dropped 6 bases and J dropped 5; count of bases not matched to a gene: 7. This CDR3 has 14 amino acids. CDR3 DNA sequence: TGTGCCAGCAGCCCTGACAGGGGGGGGGAGACCCAGTACTTC. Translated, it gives CASSPDRGGETQYF.

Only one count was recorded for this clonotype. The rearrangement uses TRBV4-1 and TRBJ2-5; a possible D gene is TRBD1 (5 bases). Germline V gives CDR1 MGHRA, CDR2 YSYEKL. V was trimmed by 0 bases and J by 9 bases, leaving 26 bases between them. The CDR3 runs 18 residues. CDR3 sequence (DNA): TGCGCCAGCAGCCAAGATCTTCTGGGGCAGAACCAAGAGACCGCCCAGTACTTC. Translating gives CASSQDLLGQNQETAQYF.

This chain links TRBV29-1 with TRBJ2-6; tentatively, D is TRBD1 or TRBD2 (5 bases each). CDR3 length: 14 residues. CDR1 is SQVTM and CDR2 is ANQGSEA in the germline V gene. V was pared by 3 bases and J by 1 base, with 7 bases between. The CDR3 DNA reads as TGCAGCGTTGATGGGGGTTCTGGGGCCAACGTCCTGACTTTC. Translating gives CSVDGGSGANVLTF.

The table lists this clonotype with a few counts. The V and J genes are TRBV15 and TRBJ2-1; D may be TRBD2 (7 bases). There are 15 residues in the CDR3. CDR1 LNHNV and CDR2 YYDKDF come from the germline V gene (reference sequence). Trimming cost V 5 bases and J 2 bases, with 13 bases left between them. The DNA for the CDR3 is TGTGCCACCAGCGCACGAGGGGGGGCCTACAATGAGCAGTTCTTC. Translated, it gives CATSARGGAYNEQFF.

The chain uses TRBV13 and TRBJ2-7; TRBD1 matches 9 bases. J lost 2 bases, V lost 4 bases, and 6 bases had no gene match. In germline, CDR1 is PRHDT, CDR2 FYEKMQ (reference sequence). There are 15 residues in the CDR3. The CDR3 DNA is TGTGCCAGCAGCTGGGGACAGGGATTTCCCTACGAGCAGTACTTC. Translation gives CASSWGQGFPYEQYF.

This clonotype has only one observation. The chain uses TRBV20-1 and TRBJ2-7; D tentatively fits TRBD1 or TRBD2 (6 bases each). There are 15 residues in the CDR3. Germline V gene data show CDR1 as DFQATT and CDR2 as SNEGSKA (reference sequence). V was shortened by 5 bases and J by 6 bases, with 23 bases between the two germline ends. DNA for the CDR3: TGCAGTGCTGGAAGCCCCGGGGGCGGGGCCAGCGAGCAGTACTTC. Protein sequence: CSAGSPGGGASEQYF.

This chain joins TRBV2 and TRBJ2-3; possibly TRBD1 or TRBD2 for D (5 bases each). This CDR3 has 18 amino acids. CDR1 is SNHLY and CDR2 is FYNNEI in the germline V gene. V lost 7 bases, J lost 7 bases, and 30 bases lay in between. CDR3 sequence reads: CASTTVRDQRPPQNTQYF. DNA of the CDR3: TGTGCCAGCACCACGGTCCGGGACCAGCGGCCACCACAAAATACGCAGTATTTT.

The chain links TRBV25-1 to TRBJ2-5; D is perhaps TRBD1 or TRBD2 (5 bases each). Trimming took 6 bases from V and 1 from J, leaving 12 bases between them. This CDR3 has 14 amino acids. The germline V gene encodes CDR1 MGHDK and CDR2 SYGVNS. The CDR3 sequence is CASSWDRPQETQYF. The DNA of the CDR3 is TGTGCCAGCAGCTGGGACCGACCCCAAGAGACCCAGTACTTC.

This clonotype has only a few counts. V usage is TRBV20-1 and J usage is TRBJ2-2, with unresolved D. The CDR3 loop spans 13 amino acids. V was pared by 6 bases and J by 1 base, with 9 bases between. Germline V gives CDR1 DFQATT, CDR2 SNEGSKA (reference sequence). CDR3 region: CSASQQNTGELFF. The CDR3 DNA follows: TGCAGTGCCTCACAGCAGAACACCGGGGAGCTGTTTTTT.

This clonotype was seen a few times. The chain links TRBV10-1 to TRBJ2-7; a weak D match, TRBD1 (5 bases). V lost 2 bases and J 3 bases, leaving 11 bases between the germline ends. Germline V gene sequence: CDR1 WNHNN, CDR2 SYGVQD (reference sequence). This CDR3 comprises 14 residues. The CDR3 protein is CASSEPNRGYEQYF. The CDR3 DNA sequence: TGCGCCAGCAGTGAGCCGAATAGGGGCTACGAGCAGTACTTC.

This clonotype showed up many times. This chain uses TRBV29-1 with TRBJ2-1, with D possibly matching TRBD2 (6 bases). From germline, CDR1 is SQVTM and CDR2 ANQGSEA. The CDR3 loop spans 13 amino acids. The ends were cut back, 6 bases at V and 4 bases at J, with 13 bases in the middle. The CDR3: CSVPPGVYNEQFF. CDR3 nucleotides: TGCAGCGTCCCGCCGGGGGTATACAATGAGCAGTTCTTC.

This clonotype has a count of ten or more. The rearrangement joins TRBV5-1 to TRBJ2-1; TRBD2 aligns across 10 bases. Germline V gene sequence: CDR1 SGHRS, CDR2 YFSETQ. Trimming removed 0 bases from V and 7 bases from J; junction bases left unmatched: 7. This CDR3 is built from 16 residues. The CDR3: CASSLETSGPTNEQFF. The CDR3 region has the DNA TGCGCCAGCAGCTTGGAGACTAGCGGGCCCACAAATGAGCAGTTCTTC.

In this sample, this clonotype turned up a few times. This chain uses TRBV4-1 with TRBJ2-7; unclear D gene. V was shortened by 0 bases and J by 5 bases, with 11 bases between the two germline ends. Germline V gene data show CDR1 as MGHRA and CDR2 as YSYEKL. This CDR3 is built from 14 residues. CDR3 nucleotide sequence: TGCGCCAGCAGCCAAGAGGTGACGGTCGACGAGCAGTACTTC. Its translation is CASSQEVTVDEQYF.

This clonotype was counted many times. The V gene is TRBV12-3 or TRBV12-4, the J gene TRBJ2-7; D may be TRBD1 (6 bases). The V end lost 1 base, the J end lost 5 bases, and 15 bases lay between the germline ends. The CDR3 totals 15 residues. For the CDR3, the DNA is TGTGCCAGCAGTTTAGGCGCCAGGGGCGTGCACGAGCAGTACTTC. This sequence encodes CASSLGARGVHEQYF.

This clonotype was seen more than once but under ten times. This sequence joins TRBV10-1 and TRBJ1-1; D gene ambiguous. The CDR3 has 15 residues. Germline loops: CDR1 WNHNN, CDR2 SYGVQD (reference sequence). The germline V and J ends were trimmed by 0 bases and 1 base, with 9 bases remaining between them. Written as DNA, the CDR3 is TGCGCCAGCAGTGAGTCTCGAGGTGGGAACACTGAAGCTTTCTTT. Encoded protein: CASSESRGGNTEAFF.